This passage covers 21 T cell receptor beta chains from one sample sequenced in a study of T cell responses to AZD1222 COVID-19 vaccine. Method: immunoSEQ multiplex PCR; TCRdb's copy keeps in-frame clones and lacks some. The profile shows some 120,000 clones, around 88% of them singletons. The source was peripheral blood, collected on day 0 of AZD1222 vaccination. These receptor sequences come from an adult in good health.

The CDR3: CASSAGDREWNGYTF. DNA of the CDR3: TGTGCCAGTAGTGCAGGGGACAGGGAGTGGAATGGCTACACCTTC. The chain carries TRBV19 and TRBJ1-2; 9 nucleotides agree with TRBD1. The CDR3 is 15 amino acids. CDR1 and CDR2 from the germline V gene are LNHDA and SQIVND (reference sequence). J lost 6 bases, V lost 5 bases, and 10 bases had no gene match.

This chain joins TRBV4-3 and TRBJ1-2, with 8 positions matching TRBD1. Germline CDR1 LGHNA, CDR2 YSLEER. The CDR3 covers 16 residues. The V segment lost 2 bases and the J segment 5 bases; nucleotides outside the gene matches: 10. CDR3 sequence reads: CASSQSIATGGYGYTF. The CDR3 DNA sequence: TGCGCCAGCAGCCAATCTATCGCCACAGGGGGTTATGGCTACACCTTC.

A single count supports this clone. The V and J genes are TRBV5-4 and TRBJ1-4, with D maybe TRBD1 (5 bases). This CDR3 is built from 15 residues. Germline V gene sequence: CDR1 SGHNT, CDR2 YYREEE (reference sequence). V shed 0 bases and J shed 6 bases, with 12 bases lying between them. CDR3 coding DNA: TGTGCCAGCAGCTTGGCCCCAGGGATGGATGAAAAACTGTTTTTT. It encodes CASSLAPGMDEKLFF. The full variable domain, completed using reference TRBV5-4 and TRBJ1-4, is ETGVTQSPTHLIKTRGQQVTLRCSSQSGHNTVSWYQQALGQGPQFIFQYYREEENGRGNFPPRFSGLQFPNYSSELNVNALELDDSALYLCASSLAPGMDEKLFFGSGTQLSVL.

The rearrangement uses TRBV28 and TRBJ1-1; a weak D match, TRBD1 (6 bases). V lost 6 bases to trimming and J lost 3 bases, with 14 bases between them. Per the germline V gene, CDR1 is MDHEN and CDR2 is SYDVKM. This CDR3 comprises 14 residues. CDR3 DNA sequence: TGTGCCAGCAGACTCCCCGGGGGCCACACTGAAGCTTTCTTT. Protein sequence: CASRLPGGHTEAFF.

This clone has a single count. The chain couples TRBV5-4 to TRBJ1-4; TRBD1 aligns across 8 bases. Germline CDR1 reads SGHNT; CDR2 reads YYREEE (reference sequence). With 4 bases clipped from V and 3 bases from J, the junction kept 8 bases outside the gene matches. The CDR3 consists of 16 residues. The CDR3 sequence is CASSPNPTGANEKLFF. The DNA for the CDR3 is TGTGCCAGCAGCCCTAACCCGACAGGGGCTAATGAAAAACTGTTTTTT.

Comment on this clone: Other DNA sequences from this sample encode an identical CDR3 as well. This sequence joins TRBV4-1 and TRBJ1-6; 8 bases fit TRBD1. Unmatched junction bases numbered 7, after V lost 0 bases and J lost 9 bases. Germline CDR1 reads MGHRA; CDR2 reads YSYEKL. This CDR3 comprises 16 residues. CDR3 in amino acids: CASSQEGRGLGSPLHF. The CDR3 DNA reads as TGCGCCAGCAGCCAAGAAGGCAGGGGGCTGGGTTCACCCCTCCACTTT.

The chain carries TRBV30 and TRBJ2-2, with unresolved D. V was shortened by 0 bases and J by 1 base, with 6 bases between the two germline ends. Per the germline V gene, CDR1 is GTSNPN and CDR2 is SVGIG (reference sequence). The CDR3 contains 14 residues. In DNA form, the CDR3 reads TGTGCCTGGAGTGTAAGCAAGAACACCGGGGAGCTGTTTTTT. It codes for CAWSVSKNTGELFF.

This clone was counted ten times or more. In nucleotides, the CDR3 is TGTGCCAGCTCGCTTTTACCGGGACAGTTCGATTCACCCCTCCACTTT. Its translation is CASSLLPGQFDSPLHF. V and J are TRBV18 and TRBJ1-6, with 7 nucleotides matching TRBD1. CDR1 and CDR2 from the germline V gene are KGHSH and LQKENI. Trimming took 6 bases from V and 8 from J; bases not matched to a gene: 13. The CDR3 loop spans 16 amino acids.

The rearrangement links TRBV7-8 to TRBJ2-3; no reliable D call. Trimming stripped 3 bases from V and 3 bases from J, with 7 bases between. Germline lookup yields CDR1 SGHVS and CDR2 FQNEAQ. This CDR3 is built from 13 residues. The CDR3 reads CASSFGKTDTQYF. The CDR3 coding sequence is TGTGCCAGCAGCTTTGGGAAGACAGATACGCAGTATTTT. The full variable domain, its missing parts supplied by reference TRBV7-8 and TRBJ2-3, is GAGVSQSPRYKVAKRGQDVALRCDPISGHVSLFWYQQALGQGPEFLTYFQNEAQLDKSGLPSDRFFAERPEGSVSTLKIQRTQQEDSAVYLCASSFGKTDTQYFGPGTRLTVL.

This chain links TRBV29-1 with TRBJ1-3; D remains unclear. The germline CDR1 and CDR2 sequences are SQVTM and ANQGSEA. Trimming shortened V by 4 bases and J by 0 bases, and 10 bases separated the two germline ends. The CDR3 contains 14 residues. The chain's CDR3 is CSVAGVSSGNTIYF. Here the CDR3 DNA reads TGCAGCGTTGCTGGCGTGTCCTCTGGAAACACCATATATTTT.

V gene TRBV18 combines with J gene TRBJ2-3, with D maybe TRBD2 (5 bases). V was shortened by 3 bases and J by 1 base, with 26 bases between the two germline ends. Germline V gives CDR1 KGHSH, CDR2 LQKENI. The CDR3 is 20 amino acids. CDR3 DNA sequence: TGTGCCAGCTCACCCCCGTGGGCTAGCCACGAGGAAGGAGGCACAGATACGCAGTATTTT. Amino acids: CASSPPWASHEEGGTDTQYF.

This clone was seen only a few times. This chain uses TRBV7-2 with TRBJ1-2; maybe TRBD1 (6 bases). CDR1 and CDR2 (germline): SGHTA, FQGNSA. V was clipped by 3 bases and J by 4 bases, with 9 bases between them. This CDR3 is 13 amino acids long. The CDR3 protein is CASSFDRSYGYTF. The CDR3 DNA is TGTGCCAGCAGCTTTGACAGGAGCTATGGCTACACCTTC.

The rearrangement links TRBV27 to TRBJ2-1, with 9 bases that match TRBD2. The length of the CDR3 is 14 residues. The V gene end was trimmed by 5 bases and the J gene end by 7 bases; junction bases not matched to a gene: 6. Looked up from germline, CDR1 is MNHEY and CDR2 is SMNVEV (reference sequence). The CDR3 reads CASSGAGGFNEQFF. The CDR3 bases are TGTGCCAGCAGTGGTGCGGGGGGGTTTAATGAGCAGTTCTTC.

The rearrangement links TRBV7-2 to TRBJ1-1, with D uncertain. The V end lost 5 bases, the J end lost 2 bases, and 12 bases lay between the germline ends. Germline CDR1 SGHTA, CDR2 FQGNSA. The CDR3 spans 14 residues. CDR3 bases: TGTGCCAGCAGCCTCCGGGCCCTCAACACTGAAGCTTTCTTT. Amino acid sequence: CASSLRALNTEAFF.

The CDR3 DNA reads TGTGCCAGCAGTTTATTCCAGGGTTCGGGTGGAGAGGGCTACACCTTC. This codes for CASSLFQGSGGEGYTF. The chain employs TRBV28 and TRBJ1-2; the D gene is possibly TRBD1 (5 bases). Germline assignment: CDR1 MDHEN and CDR2 SYDVKM. The CDR3 has 16 amino acids. V was clipped by 1 base and J by 8 bases, with 20 bases between them.

The genes are TRBV6-5 and TRBJ2-7, with 12 nucleotides matching TRBD2. The CDR3 extends over 14 amino acids. Germline trimming cut 5 bases from V and 2 bases from J; bases unmatched to any gene: 1. Germline V gene lookup returns CDR1 MNHEY and CDR2 SVGAGI. The CDR3 DNA sequence: TGTGCCAGCAGTCGGACTAGCGGGACCTACGAGCAGTACTTC. Protein product: CASSRTSGTYEQYF.

Here the CDR3 reads CASSQGFLVAGPPMVNGELFF. In DNA form, the CDR3 reads TGTGCCAGCAGCCAAGGCTTCTTGGTCGCAGGGCCCCCAATGGTGAACGGGGAGCTGTTTTTT. V and J are TRBV14 and TRBJ2-2, with a weak D call TRBD1 (5 bases). CDR1 is SGHDN and CDR2 is FVKESK in the germline V gene. CDR3 length equals 21 residues. V lost 1 base, J lost 7 bases, and 31 bases lay in between. The full variable domain, its missing parts supplied by reference TRBV14 and TRBJ2-2, is EAGVTQFPSHSVIEKGQTVTLRCDPISGHDNLYWYRRVMGKEIKFLLHFVKESKQDESGMPNNRFLAERTGGTYSTLKVQPAELEDSGVYFCASSQGFLVAGPPMVNGELFFGEGSRLTVL.

In its sample, this clone was seen a few times. The rearrangement joins TRBV19 to TRBJ2-7; 7 bases are a match to TRBD1. V shed 5 bases and J 2 bases; nucleotides not matched to a gene: 3. Germline CDR1 is LNHDA and CDR2 is SQIVND (reference sequence). This CDR3 spans 13 amino acids. CDR3 coding DNA: TGTGCCAGTAGTGTCGACAGGGCCTACGAGCAGTACTTC. Its translation is CASSVDRAYEQYF.

V and J are TRBV5-4 and TRBJ2-3; no definite D call. Trimming shortened V by 4 bases and J by 2 bases, and 8 bases separated the two germline ends. Per the germline V gene, CDR1 is SGHNT and CDR2 is YYREEE (reference sequence). The CDR3 is 13 amino acids. CDR3 sequence reads: CASSPLDTDTQYF. DNA of the CDR3: TGTGCCAGCAGCCCCCTGGACACAGATACGCAGTATTTT.

This chain links TRBV6-6 with TRBJ1-1; TRBD1 agrees at 10 bases. V lost 5 bases to trimming and J lost 1 base; unmatched junction nucleotides: 10. Germline V lookup: CDR1 MNHNY, CDR2 SVGAGI (reference sequence). The CDR3 runs 17 residues. CDR3 sequence: CASSPKDRGNGNTEAFF. The CDR3 coding sequence is TGTGCCAGCAGTCCGAAGGACAGGGGGAATGGGAACACTGAAGCTTTCTTT.

The V and J genes are TRBV5-4 and TRBJ2-3; D possibly corresponds to TRBD2 (5 bases). Trimming stripped 4 bases from V and 1 base from J, with 13 bases between. The CDR3 runs to 15 residues. The germline V gene encodes CDR1 SGHNT and CDR2 YYREEE (reference sequence). CDR3 sequence: CASSPRGPGTDTQYF. The CDR3 coding sequence is TGTGCCAGCAGCCCCCGGGGTCCTGGCACAGATACGCAGTATTTT.